Detailed here is one TCR beta chain. This specimen belongs to a study of technical replicates of blood from several donors. V dropped 4 bases and J dropped 4 bases, with 8 bases sitting between them. Germline V gives CDR1 GTSNPN, CDR2 SVGIG (reference sequence). The length of the CDR3 is 11 residues. Assay used: immunoSEQ multiplex PCR; TCRdb lists only in-frame clones, some missing. The table records under 80,000 clones, approximately 97% of them present only once. The receptor comes from a human donor in good health. This chain connects TRBV30 to TRBJ2-7; D remains unclear. Input material: T cells isolated from PBMCs. DNA for the CDR3: TGTGCCTGGACTGATGAGTACGAGCAGTACTTC. Translated, it gives CAWTDEYEQYF.